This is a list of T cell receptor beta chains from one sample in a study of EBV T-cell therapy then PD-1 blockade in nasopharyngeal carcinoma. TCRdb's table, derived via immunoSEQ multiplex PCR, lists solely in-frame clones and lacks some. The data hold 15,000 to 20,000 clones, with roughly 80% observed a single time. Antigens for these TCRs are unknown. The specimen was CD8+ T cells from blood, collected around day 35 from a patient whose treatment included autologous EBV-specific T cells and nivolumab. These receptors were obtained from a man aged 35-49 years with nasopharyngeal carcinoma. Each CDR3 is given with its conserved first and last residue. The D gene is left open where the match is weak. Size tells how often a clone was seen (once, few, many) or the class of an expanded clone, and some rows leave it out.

CDR3nt: TGTGCCACCAGTGATTTGCAAGCAGGGGTGCGTGCAGATACGCAGTATTTT; CDR3aa: CATSDLQAGVRADTQYF; len: 17; abundance: -; d_gene: -; j_gene: TRBJ2-3; v_gene: TRBV24-1
CDR3nt: TGTGCCAGCAGTGATCGGGGTAGCACCGGGGAGCTGTTTTTT; CDR3aa: CASSDRGSTGELFF; len: 14; abundance: -; d_gene: -; j_gene: TRBJ2-2; v_gene: TRBV6-4
CDR3nt: TGTGCCAGCAGCTTGGGCGGGGGCCCGGGAAATGAGCAGTTCTTC; CDR3aa: CASSLGGGPGNEQFF; len: 15; abundance: medium-sized; d_gene: -; j_gene: TRBJ2-1; v_gene: TRBV5-6
CDR3nt: TGTGCCAGCAGTGTGGGTGAAGCTTTCTTT; CDR3aa: CASSVGEAFF; len: 10; abundance: -; d_gene: -; j_gene: TRBJ1-1; v_gene: TRBV2
CDR3nt: TGTGCCAGCAGCCACTTTTGGCCACCGGAGGGGGACCAAGAGACCCAGTACTTC; CDR3aa: CASSHFWPPEGDQETQYF; len: 18; abundance: -; d_gene: -; j_gene: TRBJ2-5; v_gene: TRBV25-1
CDR3nt: TGTGCCAGCGCCGGGGCAGTAGGCTACACCTTC; CDR3aa: CASAGAVGYTF; len: 11; abundance: once; d_gene: -; j_gene: TRBJ1-2; v_gene: TRBV6-5
CDR3nt: TGCGCCAGCAGCCAAGATCCCACTAGCGGGGGGGTAGATACGCAGTATTTT; CDR3aa: CASSQDPTSGGVDTQYF; len: 17; abundance: -; d_gene: TRBD2; j_gene: TRBJ2-3; v_gene: TRBV4-3
CDR3nt: TGTGCCAGCAGTGACTCTGTAGGGGCACAGCCCCAGCATTTT; CDR3aa: CASSDSVGAQPQHF; len: 14; abundance: -; d_gene: -; j_gene: TRBJ1-5; v_gene: TRBV6-4
CDR3nt: TGTGCCAGGGGGGACAGGGCTAATCAGCCCCAGCATTTT; CDR3aa: CARGDRANQPQHF; len: 13; abundance: few; d_gene: TRBD1; j_gene: TRBJ1-5; v_gene: TRBV5-6
CDR3nt: TGTGCCAGCAGCGTAGCGGGGGGGCCAAATTCACCCCTCCACTTT; CDR3aa: CASSVAGGPNSPLHF; len: 15; abundance: -; d_gene: -; j_gene: TRBJ1-6; v_gene: TRBV9
CDR3nt: TGTGCCACCAGTGGTCAGGGGAGTGAGCAGTACTTC; CDR3aa: CATSGQGSEQYF; len: 12; abundance: -; d_gene: -; j_gene: TRBJ2-7; v_gene: TRBV24-1
CDR3nt: TGTGCCAGCAGTGACTCAGGGGGCTCTGGGGCCAACGTCCTGACTTTC; CDR3aa: CASSDSGGSGANVLTF; len: 16; abundance: few; d_gene: -; j_gene: TRBJ2-6; v_gene: TRBV6-4
CDR3nt: TGTGCCAGCAGTTTATCACGGGGGAGCTACGAGCAGTACTTC; CDR3aa: CASSLSRGSYEQYF; len: 14; abundance: -; d_gene: -; j_gene: TRBJ2-7; v_gene: TRBV27
CDR3nt: TGTGCCAGCGTCCCGGGACAGGGGATTACTGGCTACACCTTC; CDR3aa: CASVPGQGITGYTF; len: 14; abundance: -; d_gene: TRBD1; j_gene: TRBJ1-2; v_gene: TRBV28
CDR3nt: TGTGCCAGCAGTTTACCGGAACACCCTGGCTACACCTTC; CDR3aa: CASSLPEHPGYTF; len: 13; abundance: -; d_gene: -; j_gene: TRBJ1-2; v_gene: TRBV12-3/TRBV12-4
CDR3nt: TGTGCCAGCAGCTTAGTGGTAGGACAGGGCCACGAGCAGTACTTC; CDR3aa: CASSLVVGQGHEQYF; len: 15; abundance: -; d_gene: TRBD1; j_gene: TRBJ2-7; v_gene: TRBV7-9
CDR3nt: TGTGCCAGCAGCTACAGGGGACCTTCTGAAGCTTTCTTT; CDR3aa: CASSYRGPSEAFF; len: 13; abundance: -; d_gene: TRBD1; j_gene: TRBJ1-1; v_gene: TRBV28
CDR3nt: TGTGCCAGCAGCGTAGCACTAGCGGGCTACGAGCAGTACTTC; CDR3aa: CASSVALAGYEQYF; len: 14; abundance: few; d_gene: TRBD2; j_gene: TRBJ2-7; v_gene: TRBV9
CDR3nt: TGTGCCAGCAGCGTAGACGGGACACCAGAAGAGACCCAGTACTTC; CDR3aa: CASSVDGTPEETQYF; len: 15; abundance: few; d_gene: -; j_gene: TRBJ2-5; v_gene: TRBV9
CDR3nt: TGCGCCAGCAGCCAAGAGAGGGAGGGATTAGGAAACACCATATATTTT; CDR3aa: CASSQEREGLGNTIYF; len: 16; abundance: -; d_gene: -; j_gene: TRBJ1-3; v_gene: TRBV4-1
CDR3nt: TGTGCCAGCAGCTTAGCCGGTACCTACGAGCAGTACTTC; CDR3aa: CASSLAGTYEQYF; len: 13; abundance: -; d_gene: -; j_gene: TRBJ2-7; v_gene: TRBV7-6
CDR3nt: TGTGCCAGCAAGAACTCGGGACAGGCTGGAGGCTACACCTTC; CDR3aa: CASKNSGQAGGYTF; len: 14; abundance: -; d_gene: TRBD1; j_gene: TRBJ1-2; v_gene: TRBV6-5
CDR3nt: TGTGCCAGTAGTATAGGGGCGGGGTACGAGCAGTACTTC; CDR3aa: CASSIGAGYEQYF; len: 13; abundance: -; d_gene: -; j_gene: TRBJ2-7; v_gene: TRBV19
CDR3nt: TGTGCCAGCAGTTACTCAGGGTCCAATGAGCAGTTCTTC; CDR3aa: CASSYSGSNEQFF; len: 13; abundance: once; d_gene: -; j_gene: TRBJ2-1; v_gene: TRBV6-2/TRBV6-3
CDR3nt: TGCAGCGTTGGGACCTACAATGAGCAGTTCTTC; CDR3aa: CSVGTYNEQFF; len: 11; abundance: -; d_gene: -; j_gene: TRBJ2-1; v_gene: TRBV29-1
CDR3nt: TGTGCCAGCAGCCATGGGACTGAAGCTTTCTTT; CDR3aa: CASSHGTEAFF; len: 11; abundance: -; d_gene: -; j_gene: TRBJ1-1; v_gene: TRBV21-1
CDR3nt: TGTGCCAGCAGTGCCCAGCCAGGGGGTTTACGGGGAAACACCATATATTTT; CDR3aa: CASSAQPGGLRGNTIYF; len: 17; abundance: once; d_gene: TRBD1; j_gene: TRBJ1-3; v_gene: TRBV25-1
CDR3nt: TGTGCCAGCATCCTGACCGGACTAGCGGGCACAGATACGCAGTATTTT; CDR3aa: CASILTGLAGTDTQYF; len: 16; abundance: -; d_gene: TRBD2; j_gene: TRBJ2-3; v_gene: TRBV7-9
CDR3nt: TGTGCCAGCAGTCCGGGGGAGTCCTATGGCTACACCTTC; CDR3aa: CASSPGESYGYTF; len: 13; abundance: few; d_gene: -; j_gene: TRBJ1-2; v_gene: TRBV6-5
CDR3nt: TGTGCCAGCAGCCCGACTAGCGGGGGGAATGATGAGCAGTTCTTC; CDR3aa: CASSPTSGGNDEQFF; len: 15; abundance: -; d_gene: TRBD2; j_gene: TRBJ2-1; v_gene: TRBV6-4
CDR3nt: TGTGCCAGCGGTCCGATTCGAGGCTATGATGGCTACACCTTC; CDR3aa: CASGPIRGYDGYTF; len: 14; abundance: -; d_gene: -; j_gene: TRBJ1-2; v_gene: TRBV7-9
CDR3nt: TGTGCCAGCTCGGATCTAGGTGGCAGGGAGACCCAGTACTTC; CDR3aa: CASSDLGGRETQYF; len: 14; abundance: -; d_gene: -; j_gene: TRBJ2-5; v_gene: TRBV18
CDR3nt: TGTGCCAGCAGTTTATCGCCCGGGACAGGGACTAATGAGCAGTTCTTC; CDR3aa: CASSLSPGTGTNEQFF; len: 16; abundance: -; d_gene: TRBD1; j_gene: TRBJ2-1; v_gene: TRBV27
CDR3nt: TGTGCCAGCAGGGACCGGGCCCACGAGCAGTACTTC; CDR3aa: CASRDRAHEQYF; len: 12; abundance: -; d_gene: -; j_gene: TRBJ2-7; v_gene: TRBV2
CDR3nt: TGTGCCAGCAGCGTAGGAGGCGGTGCAACTAATGAAAAACTGTTTTTT; CDR3aa: CASSVGGGATNEKLFF; len: 16; abundance: -; d_gene: -; j_gene: TRBJ1-4; v_gene: TRBV9
CDR3nt: TGTGCCAGCAGTCCTTGGCTAGGGACCTCCTACGAGCAGTACTTC; CDR3aa: CASSPWLGTSYEQYF; len: 15; abundance: -; d_gene: -; j_gene: TRBJ2-7; v_gene: TRBV7-2
CDR3nt: TGCGCCAGCAGCTGGACTAGCGGGAAGGAGACCCAGTACTTC; CDR3aa: CASSWTSGKETQYF; len: 14; abundance: -; d_gene: TRBD2; j_gene: TRBJ2-5; v_gene: TRBV5-1
CDR3nt: TGTGCCAGCAGCGTAGTCAGGAACACTGAAGCTTTCTTT; CDR3aa: CASSVVRNTEAFF; len: 13; abundance: -; d_gene: -; j_gene: TRBJ1-1; v_gene: TRBV9
CDR3nt: TGTGCCAGCAGCCCTGGGACAGGGAACAATCAGCCCCAGCATTTT; CDR3aa: CASSPGTGNNQPQHF; len: 15; abundance: -; d_gene: TRBD1; j_gene: TRBJ1-5; v_gene: TRBV9
CDR3nt: TGTGCCAGCAGCTTAGGGCGGCCCGGCTACACCTTC; CDR3aa: CASSLGRPGYTF; len: 12; abundance: -; d_gene: -; j_gene: TRBJ1-2; v_gene: TRBV7-4
CDR3nt: TGTGCCACCAGTGATCTGGGACAGGGGGACACCGGGGAGCTGTTTTTT; CDR3aa: CATSDLGQGDTGELFF; len: 16; abundance: medium-sized; d_gene: TRBD1; j_gene: TRBJ2-2; v_gene: TRBV24-1
CDR3nt: TGCGCCAGCAGCCAAGATTCTAGCGGCTACAATGAGCAGTTCTTC; CDR3aa: CASSQDSSGYNEQFF; len: 15; abundance: -; d_gene: TRBD2; j_gene: TRBJ2-1; v_gene: TRBV4-1
CDR3nt: TGTGCCAGCAGTCTAGGACAGCACAATGAGCAGTTCTTC; CDR3aa: CASSLGQHNEQFF; len: 13; abundance: -; d_gene: -; j_gene: TRBJ2-1; v_gene: TRBV27
CDR3nt: TGTGCCAGCAGTGCGGGGGGACTCTCCTACGAGCAGTACTTC; CDR3aa: CASSAGGLSYEQYF; len: 14; abundance: once; d_gene: TRBD2; j_gene: TRBJ2-7; v_gene: TRBV2
CDR3nt: TGTGCCAGCAGCGGGGACGGGTACGAGCAGTACTTC; CDR3aa: CASSGDGYEQYF; len: 12; abundance: -; d_gene: -; j_gene: TRBJ2-7; v_gene: TRBV5-4
CDR3nt: TGTGCCAGCAGCTCCTTACACGTTAGCACAGATACGCAGTATTTT; CDR3aa: CASSSLHVSTDTQYF; len: 15; abundance: -; d_gene: -; j_gene: TRBJ2-3; v_gene: TRBV7-3
CDR3nt: TGCGCCAGCAGCTTGGCGGGACGGATTCAAGAGACCCAGTACTTC; CDR3aa: CASSLAGRIQETQYF; len: 15; abundance: -; d_gene: -; j_gene: TRBJ2-5; v_gene: TRBV5-1
CDR3nt: TGTGCCAGCAGTTGGTCGGGACAGGGTAACACCGGGGAGCTGTTTTTT; CDR3aa: CASSWSGQGNTGELFF; len: 16; abundance: once; d_gene: TRBD1; j_gene: TRBJ2-2; v_gene: TRBV27
CDR3nt: TGTGCCAGCAGCTACAGGGGCAGGGGGCACTCCTACGAGCAGTACTTC; CDR3aa: CASSYRGRGHSYEQYF; len: 16; abundance: -; d_gene: TRBD1; j_gene: TRBJ2-7; v_gene: TRBV7-9
CDR3nt: TGTGCCAGCAGCTTGGGGGGGGACTCCTACGAGCAGTACTTC; CDR3aa: CASSLGGDSYEQYF; len: 14; abundance: few; d_gene: -; j_gene: TRBJ2-7; v_gene: TRBV5-6
CDR3nt: TGTGCCAGCAGATACGGGACTAGCGGGGCCGATGAGCAGTTCTTC; CDR3aa: CASRYGTSGADEQFF; len: 15; abundance: -; d_gene: TRBD2; j_gene: TRBJ2-1; v_gene: TRBV27
CDR3nt: TGTGCCAGCAGCTTTAGCGGGGGGAACAACGAGCAGTACTTC; CDR3aa: CASSFSGGNNEQYF; len: 14; abundance: -; d_gene: TRBD2; j_gene: TRBJ2-7; v_gene: TRBV7-8
CDR3nt: TGTGCCACCAGCAGAGAATTCAGGGGAGGGCAGTTCTTC; CDR3aa: CATSREFRGGQFF; len: 13; abundance: -; d_gene: -; j_gene: TRBJ2-1; v_gene: TRBV15
CDR3nt: TGTGCCAGCAGTTACTCTCAGGAAGGGGGCTCGGCTTTCTTT; CDR3aa: CASSYSQEGGSAFF; len: 14; abundance: -; d_gene: TRBD1; j_gene: TRBJ1-1; v_gene: TRBV6-2/TRBV6-3
CDR3nt: TGTGCCAGCAGCTCGGGACAGGGGGTAATCCACGAGCAGTACTTC; CDR3aa: CASSSGQGVIHEQYF; len: 15; abundance: few; d_gene: TRBD1; j_gene: TRBJ2-7; v_gene: TRBV7-9
CDR3nt: TGTGCCAGCAGAAGACGATCTGGACTAGCGGAAACAGATACGCAGTATTTT; CDR3aa: CASRRRSGLAETDTQYF; len: 17; abundance: -; d_gene: TRBD2; j_gene: TRBJ2-3; v_gene: TRBV2
CDR3nt: TGCAGTGCCAGTAGCGGCTACGAGCAGTACTTC; CDR3aa: CSASSGYEQYF; len: 11; abundance: -; d_gene: -; j_gene: TRBJ2-7; v_gene: TRBV20-1
CDR3nt: TGTGCCAGCAGCCAAGATAAGGGACAAAGGGGTTCACCCCTCCACTTT; CDR3aa: CASSQDKGQRGSPLHF; len: 16; abundance: many; d_gene: -; j_gene: TRBJ1-6; v_gene: TRBV4-2